These 13 T cell receptor beta chains share one sample of origin, sequenced in a study of blood T cell repertoires in COVID-19. The assay was immunoSEQ multiplex PCR, and TCRdb's table has in-frame clones only and misses some. The sample includes some 110,000 clones, under 80% of them seen just once. Sequenced sample: peripheral blood. Every receptor here comes from a man aged 50 to 59 with acute or convalescent COVID-19.

V usage is TRBV5-8 and J usage is TRBJ1-5, with 11 bases matching TRBD1. The CDR3 runs 15 residues. Germline V CDR1 and CDR2: SGHTS, YDEGEE. The V and J ends lost 2 bases and 12 bases, in that order; junction bases with no gene match: 10. The CDR3 nucleotides read TGTGCCAGCAGCTTAGGACAGGGGGCGGATCAACTCCAGCATTTT. This encodes CASSLGQGADQLQHF.

The chain links TRBV5-1 to TRBJ1-5, with TRBD1 matching over 8 bases. The CDR3 totals 13 residues. V was pared by 4 bases and J by 7 bases, with 4 bases of the junction left unmatched. CDR1 is SGHRS and CDR2 is YFSETQ in the germline V gene. The DNA of the CDR3 is TGCGCCAGCAGCAGACAGGGGAAACAGCCCCAGCATTTT. This sequence encodes CASSRQGKQPQHF.

The CDR3 coding sequence is TGCGCCAGCAGCTTGGAGGGGGCGACTGGGGCCAACGTCCTGACTTTC. Translated: CASSLEGATGANVLTF. V is TRBV5-1 and J is TRBJ2-6; 7 nucleotides line up with TRBD1. Germline V gene sequence: CDR1 SGHRS, CDR2 YFSETQ. V lost 0 bases and J lost 2; bases outside the gene matches: 2. The CDR3 consists of 16 residues. The variable domain in full, completed from reference TRBV5-1 and TRBJ2-6, reads KAGVTQTPRYLIKTRGQQVTLSCSPISGHRSVSWYQQTPGQGLQFLFEYFSETQRNKGNFPGRFSGRQFSNSRSEMNVSTLELGDSALYLCASSLEGATGANVLTFGAGSRLTVL.

The chain carries TRBV25-1 and TRBJ1-1; 7 bases match TRBD1. The CDR3 sequence is 16 residues long. Trimming cost V 0 bases and J 2 bases; bases outside gene matches: 6. CDR1 and CDR2 (germline): MGHDK, SYGVNS. The CDR3, as DNA: TGTGCCAGCAGTGAATATAAACAGGGGAGTAACACTGAAGCTTTCTTT. Protein product: CASSEYKQGSNTEAFF.

This sequence joins TRBV4-2 and TRBJ2-7; 11 nucleotides align to TRBD1. J was trimmed by 0 bases and V by 0 bases; bases with no gene match: 4. Germline V CDR1 and CDR2: LGHNA, YNFKEQ. This CDR3 contains 17 residues. This CDR3 is CASSQDSGTGGSYEQYF. CDR3 DNA: TGTGCCAGCAGCCAAGATTCCGGGACAGGGGGCTCCTACGAGCAGTACTTC.

This clone was seen only a few times. The chain joins TRBV6-5 to TRBJ1-5; 8 bases match TRBD1. V shed 8 bases, J shed 0 bases, and the junction held 6 bases outside the gene matches. The germline gives CDR1 MNHEY, CDR2 SVGAGI. The CDR3 length is 15 residues. CDR3: CASRDRPYSNQPQHF. For the CDR3, the DNA is TGTGCCAGCCGGGACAGGCCTTATAGCAATCAGCCCCAGCATTTT.

This clone was seen a few times. CDR3 coding DNA: TGTGCCAGCAGCCCGGGACTAGTTCAGCATGAGCAGTTCTTC. This encodes CASSPGLVQHEQFF. This chain joins TRBV3-1 (or the pseudogene TRBV3-2) and TRBJ2-1, with 8 bases fitting TRBD2. The germline gives CDR1 LGHDT, CDR2 YNNKEL (reference sequence). Losses at the gene ends were 4 bases for V and 8 bases for J; bases not matched to a gene: 7. This CDR3 region has 14 residues.

The chain combines TRBV5-5 with TRBJ2-1; 10 bases align to TRBD1. V trimming: 4 bases; J trimming: 8 bases; junction bases outside the gene matches: 9. The CDR3 covers 15 residues. The germline CDR1 and CDR2 sequences are SGHKS and YYEKEE (reference sequence). The CDR3 DNA reads as TGTGCCAGCAGCACCGGGACAGGGGTATCCCATGAGCAGTTCTTC. It codes for CASSTGTGVSHEQFF.

The rearrangement uses TRBV30 and TRBJ2-1; TRBD2 matches 9 bases. The CDR3 sequence is 14 residues long. With 2 bases clipped from V and 6 bases from J, the junction kept 5 bases outside the gene matches. Germline-derived CDR1 and CDR2 are GTSNPN and SVGIG (reference sequence). The CDR3 region is CAWSSGGGANEQFF. CDR3 DNA: TGTGCCTGGAGTAGTGGCGGGGGGGCCAATGAGCAGTTCTTC. Complete variable domain (other parts from reference TRBV30 and TRBJ2-1): SQTIHQWPATLVQPVGSPLSLECTVEGTSNPNLYWYRQAAGRGLQLLFYSVGIGQISSEVPQNLSASRPQDRQFILSSKKLLLSDSGFYLCAWSSGGGANEQFFGPGTRLTVL.

J is TRBJ2-2 and V is TRBV4-1; perhaps TRBD1 as D (5 bases). The CDR3 consists of 18 residues. V was clipped by 3 bases and J by 4 bases, with 21 bases between them. Germline CDR1 and CDR2: MGHRA and YSYEKL. CDR3 sequence (DNA): TGCGCCAGCAGCCACACCCCCGGCAGGGCGAAAGGCACCGGGGAGCTGTTTTTT. Encoded protein: CASSHTPGRAKGTGELFF.

The chain couples TRBV6-2 or TRBV6-3 to TRBJ1-2; 7 nucleotides line up with TRBD1. This CDR3 region has 18 residues. The germline V gene encodes CDR1 MNHEY and CDR2 SVGEGT. J lost 2 bases, V lost 6 bases, and 18 bases had no gene match. The CDR3 nucleotides are TGTGCCAGCAGCCCCAGGGGGACGCAGGAACGTACAAACTATGGCTACACCTTC. This translates into CASSPRGTQERTNYGYTF.

The chain uses TRBV5-1 and TRBJ2-7; a weak D match, TRBD2 (6 bases). Germline CDR1 is SGHRS and CDR2 is YFSETQ. Trimming cost V 4 bases and J 3 bases, with 17 bases left between them. The CDR3 extends over 15 amino acids. The CDR3: CASSPSRAAGYEQYF. Here the CDR3 DNA reads TGCGCCAGCAGCCCTTCAAGAGCAGCGGGCTACGAGCAGTACTTC.

V is TRBV27 and J is TRBJ2-7; TRBD2 might be the D (5 bases). The germline V gene has CDR1 MNHEY and CDR2 SMNVEV (reference sequence). This CDR3 region has 15 residues. Deletions cut 0 bases from V and 4 bases from J, with 13 bases between. CDR3 nucleotides: TGTGCCAGCAGTTTATCAGGGAATGGACTGTACGAGCAGTACTTC. Its translation is CASSLSGNGLYEQYF.